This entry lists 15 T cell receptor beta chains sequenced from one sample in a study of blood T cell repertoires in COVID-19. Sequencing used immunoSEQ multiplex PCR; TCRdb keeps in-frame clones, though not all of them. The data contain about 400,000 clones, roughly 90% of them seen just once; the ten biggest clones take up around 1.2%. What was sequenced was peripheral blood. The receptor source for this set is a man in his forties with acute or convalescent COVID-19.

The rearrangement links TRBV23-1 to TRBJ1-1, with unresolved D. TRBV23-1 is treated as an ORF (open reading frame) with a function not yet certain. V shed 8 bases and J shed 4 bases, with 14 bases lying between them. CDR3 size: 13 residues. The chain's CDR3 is CASPMAGGTEAFF. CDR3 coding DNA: TGCGCCAGCCCCATGGCGGGCGGCACTGAAGCTTTCTTT.

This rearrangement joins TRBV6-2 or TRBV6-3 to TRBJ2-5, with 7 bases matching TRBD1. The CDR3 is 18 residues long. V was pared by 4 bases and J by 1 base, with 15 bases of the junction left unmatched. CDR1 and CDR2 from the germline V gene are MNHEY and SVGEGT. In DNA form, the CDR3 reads TGTGCCAGCAGTTGGTCACTTCGGCGACAGGGCTCCCAAGAGACCCAGTACTTC. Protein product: CASSWSLRRQGSQETQYF.

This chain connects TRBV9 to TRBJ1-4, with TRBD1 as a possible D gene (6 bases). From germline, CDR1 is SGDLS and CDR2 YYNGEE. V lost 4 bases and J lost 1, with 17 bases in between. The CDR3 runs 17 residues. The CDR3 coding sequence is TGTGCCAGCAGCCCAGAAGCAGGGGCAGGAACTAATGAAAAACTGTTTTTT. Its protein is CASSPEAGAGTNEKLFF.

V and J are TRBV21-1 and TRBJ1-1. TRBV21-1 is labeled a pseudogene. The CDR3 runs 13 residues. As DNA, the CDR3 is TGTGCCAGCAGCAGAGGCATGAACACTGAAGCTTTCTTT. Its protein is CASSRGMNTEAFF.

CDR3 loop: CASSGRDRGMVGAFF. The DNA of the CDR3 is TGCGCCAGCAGCGGGCGGGACAGGGGGATGGTGGGAGCTTTCTTT. V is TRBV4-1 and J is TRBJ1-1; 11 positions agree with TRBD1. From germline, CDR1 is MGHRA and CDR2 YSYEKL. This CDR3 comprises 15 residues. V was clipped by 5 bases and J by 10 bases; unmatched bases: 12.

CDR3 region: CASSLELAGAEQFF. CDR3 coding DNA: TGTGCCAGCAGCTTGGAGCTAGCGGGGGCTGAGCAGTTCTTC. V usage is TRBV5-6 and J usage is TRBJ2-1; TRBD2 agrees at 10 bases. With 0 bases clipped from V and 9 bases from J, the junction kept 3 bases outside the gene matches. The germline V gene has CDR1 SGHDT and CDR2 YYEEEE. The CDR3 runs to 14 residues. Together with reference TRBV5-6 and TRBJ2-1, the CDR3 gives the full variable domain: DAGVTQSPTHLIKTRGQQVTLRCSPKSGHDTVSWYQQALGQGPQFIFQYYEEEERQRGNFPDRFSGHQFPNYSSELNVNALLLGDSALYLCASSLELAGAEQFFGPGTRLTVL.

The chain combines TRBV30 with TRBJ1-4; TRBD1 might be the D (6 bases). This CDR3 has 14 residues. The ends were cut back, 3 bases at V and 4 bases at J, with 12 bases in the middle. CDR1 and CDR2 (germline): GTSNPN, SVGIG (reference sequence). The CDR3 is CAWSPGQLNEKLFF. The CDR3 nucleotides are TGTGCCTGGAGCCCGGGACAACTTAATGAAAAACTGTTTTTT.

CDR3 bases: TGTGCCAGTAGTATCCGGGGACTAGCAGCCCATGAGCAGTTCTTC. Protein sequence: CASSIRGLAAHEQFF. This sequence joins TRBV19 and TRBJ2-1; 9 positions match TRBD2. Trimming took 3 bases from V and 8 from J; bases not matched to a gene: 8. Germline CDR1 and CDR2: LNHDA and SQIVND (reference sequence). CDR3 length equals 15 residues.

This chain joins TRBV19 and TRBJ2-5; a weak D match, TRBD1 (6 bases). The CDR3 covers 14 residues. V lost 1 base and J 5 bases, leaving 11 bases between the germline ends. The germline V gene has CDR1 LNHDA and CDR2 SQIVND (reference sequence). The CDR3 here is CASSIGTVFETQYF. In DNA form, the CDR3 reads TGTGCCAGTAGTATAGGGACAGTTTTTGAGACCCAGTACTTC.

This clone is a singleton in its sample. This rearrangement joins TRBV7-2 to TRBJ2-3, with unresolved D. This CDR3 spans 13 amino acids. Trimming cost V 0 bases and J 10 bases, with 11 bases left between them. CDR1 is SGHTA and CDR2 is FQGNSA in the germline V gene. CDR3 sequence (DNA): TGTGCCAGCAGCTTAGCGCTAGGAAGTGCGCAGTATTTT. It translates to CASSLALGSAQYF.

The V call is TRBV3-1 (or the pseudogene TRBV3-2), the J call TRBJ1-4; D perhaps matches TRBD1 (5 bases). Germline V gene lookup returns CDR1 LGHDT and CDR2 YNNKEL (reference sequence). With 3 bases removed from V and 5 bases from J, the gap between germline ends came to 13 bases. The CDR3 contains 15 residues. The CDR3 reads CASSQGPGINEKLFF. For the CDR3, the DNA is TGTGCCAGCAGCCAGGGGCCAGGAATCAATGAAAAACTGTTTTTT.

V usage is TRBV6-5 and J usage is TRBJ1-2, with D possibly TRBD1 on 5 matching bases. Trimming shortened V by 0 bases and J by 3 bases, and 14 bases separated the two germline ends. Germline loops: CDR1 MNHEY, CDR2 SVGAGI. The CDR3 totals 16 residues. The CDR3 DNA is TGTGCCAGCAGTTACTCGAGTAGGGGAATTCACTATGGCTACACCTTC. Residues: CASSYSSRGIHYGYTF.

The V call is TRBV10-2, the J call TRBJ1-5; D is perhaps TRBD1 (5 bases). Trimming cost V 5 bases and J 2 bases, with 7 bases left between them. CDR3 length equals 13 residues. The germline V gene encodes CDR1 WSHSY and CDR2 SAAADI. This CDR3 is CASSLQGNQPQHF. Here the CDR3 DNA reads TGCGCCAGCAGTTTACAGGGCAATCAGCCCCAGCATTTT.

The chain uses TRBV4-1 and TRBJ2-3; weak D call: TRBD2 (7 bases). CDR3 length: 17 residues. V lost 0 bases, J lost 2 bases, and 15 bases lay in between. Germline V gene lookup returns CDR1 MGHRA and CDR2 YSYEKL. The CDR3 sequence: CASSQDSLRGLTDTQYF. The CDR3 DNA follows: TGCGCCAGCAGCCAAGATTCTCTGCGGGGGCTCACAGATACGCAGTATTTT.

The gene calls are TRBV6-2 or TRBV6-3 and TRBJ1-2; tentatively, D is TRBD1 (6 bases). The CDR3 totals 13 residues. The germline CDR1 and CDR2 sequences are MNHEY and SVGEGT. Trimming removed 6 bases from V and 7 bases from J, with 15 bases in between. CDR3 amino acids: CASSPGHSFGYTF. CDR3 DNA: TGTGCCAGCAGCCCGGGACATTCCTTTGGCTACACCTTC.